This TCR beta chain came from a study of CD8+CD57+ T cells in acquired aplastic anemia. This clonotype was seen at least ten times. Germline trimming cut 4 bases from V and 7 bases from J; bases unmatched to any gene: 11. The CDR3 sequence is 15 residues long. Germline V lookup: CDR1 SGHDT, CDR2 YYEEEE. Investigators profiled TCR beta VDJ and CDR3 from genomic DNA template. A single record per CDR3 protein comes from TCRdb applying MiXCR to the reads. The sample yields approximately 270,000 distinct CDR3 sequences, around three fifths seen once. This clonotype was sampled from a human donor with severe aplastic anemia or a healthy control (not recorded which). The chain carries TRBV5-6 and TRBJ2-5; 9 nucleotides match TRBD1. The sequenced sample consisted of sorted CD4+, CD8+, or CD8+CD57+ T cells (not recorded which) from PBMCs. The CDR3 coding sequence is TGTGCCAGCAGCCTGGTAGACAGGGGGATTGGGACCCAGTACTTC. As protein: CASSLVDRGIGTQYF.